The 18 T cell receptor beta chains listed next were all sequenced from one sample in a study of vaccination and CD4 T cells after COVID-19. The study sequenced cultured CD4+ T cell DNA using the Oncomine TCR Beta short-read assay. From the PCR reads, TCRdb called clonotypes with MiXCR, one entry per CDR3 protein. Among around 26,000 distinct CDR3 sequences, 50% to 75% were seen once, and the ten largest hold less than 6%. Noted treatment: approximately 9-day PBMC culture with coronavirus spike peptide pools or control peptides (ViraFEST assay). Their specific antigens are unknown. Sequencing used CD4+ T cells from blood, cultured in vitro. Receptors originate from a human donor who had recovered from COVID-19.

The genes are TRBV15 and TRBJ2-5; the match to TRBD1 covers 9 bases. This CDR3 region has 13 residues. The V gene's germline CDR1 is LNHNV and CDR2 YYDKDF (reference sequence). The trim removed 7 bases at V and 4 bases at J, leaving 4 bases unmatched. CDR3 bases: TGTGCCACCACCCTGGACAGGGGAGAGACCCAGTACTTC. It specifies CATTLDRGETQYF.

The chain is built from TRBV28 and TRBJ1-5, with D perhaps matching TRBD1 (6 bases). Germline V gene sequence: CDR1 MDHEN, CDR2 SYDVKM. Trimming shortened V by 6 bases and J by 7 bases, and 13 bases separated the two germline ends. CDR3 size: 13 residues. The CDR3 DNA follows: TGTGCCAGCAGCTCAAACAGGGTGCAGCCCCAGCATTTT. This gives the protein CASSSNRVQPQHF.

This clonotype came up a few times. This chain joins TRBV15 and TRBJ1-6; 12 nucleotides agree with TRBD1. The ends lost 5 bases at V and 8 bases at J; junction bases unmatched: 4. This CDR3 comprises 15 residues. Germline lookup yields CDR1 LNHNV and CDR2 YYDKDF (reference sequence). CDR3 DNA sequence: TGTGCCACCAGCTGGGACAGGGGGCTCTATTCACCCCTCCACTTT. Protein sequence: CATSWDRGLYSPLHF.

The chain combines TRBV29-1 with TRBJ2-7; 11 nucleotides align to TRBD2. This CDR3 spans 16 amino acids. V shed 4 bases, J shed 0 bases, and the junction held 8 bases outside the gene matches. Per the germline V gene, CDR1 is SQVTM and CDR2 is ANQGSEA. CDR3 nucleotides: TGCAGCGTTGGAAAGATAGCGGGAGGGAGCTCCTACGAGCAGTACTTC. Protein sequence: CSVGKIAGGSSYEQYF.

This clonotype was seen a few times. V and J are TRBV20-1 and TRBJ2-7; TRBD1 matches at 11 bases. The length of the CDR3 is 15 residues. With V trimmed by 5 bases and J by 3 bases, 9 bases remained unmatched. The V gene's germline CDR1 is DFQATT and CDR2 SNEGSKA (reference sequence). The CDR3 nucleotides read TGCAGTGCTTTCTACACCGGGACAGGGGGCTACGAGCAGTACTTC. It specifies CSAFYTGTGGYEQYF.

V is TRBV6-1 and J is TRBJ2-3, with a weak D call TRBD1 (5 bases). Germline V gene sequence: CDR1 MNHNS, CDR2 SASEGT. The V gene lost 5 bases and the J gene lost 2 bases, with 14 bases spanning the gap. CDR3 length: 15 residues. The DNA for the CDR3 is TGTGCCAGCAGTAAAAGACAGCCCCCCACAGATACGCAGTATTTT. This encodes CASSKRQPPTDTQYF.

The chain has TRBV6-2 or TRBV6-3 and TRBJ2-7, with a weak D call TRBD2 (6 bases). The CDR3 spans 15 residues. The V gene's germline CDR1 is MNHEY and CDR2 SVGEGT. The germline V and J ends were trimmed by 2 bases and 0 bases, with 11 bases remaining between them. As DNA, the CDR3 is TGTGCCAGCAGTTACGGCGGGGCCAGCTCCTACGAGCAGTACTTC. It specifies CASSYGGASSYEQYF.

The rearrangement uses TRBV6-1 and TRBJ1-2; 8 bases fit TRBD1. The CDR3 is 15 residues long. The J segment lost 5 bases and the V segment lost 4 bases, leaving 9 bases of the junction unmatched. Germline V gene lookup returns CDR1 MNHNS and CDR2 SASEGT. This chain's CDR3 is CASSARTGRKYGYTF. CDR3 sequence (DNA): TGTGCCAGCAGTGCCCGGACAGGGCGAAAGTATGGCTACACCTTC.

The rearrangement joins TRBV11-2 to TRBJ1-1; tentative D call: TRBD1 (6 bases). The CDR3 covers 14 residues. The germline CDR1 and CDR2 sequences are SGHAT and FQNNGV. The ends were cut back, 5 bases at V and 2 bases at J, with 12 bases in the middle. DNA for the CDR3: TGTGCCAGCAGCCGGACAGAACTTAACACTGAAGCTTTCTTT. Translated, it gives CASSRTELNTEAFF.

CDR3 amino acids: CASSLAVGGNQPQHF. In DNA form, the CDR3 reads TGTGCCAGCAGCTTAGCGGTCGGGGGCAATCAGCCCCAGCATTTT. The rearrangement uses TRBV7-2 and TRBJ1-5, with D hard to call. Germline lookup yields CDR1 SGHTA and CDR2 FQGNSA. The CDR3 consists of 15 residues. V was clipped by 0 bases and J by 2 bases, with 8 bases between them.

This clonotype was observed once. The V and J genes are TRBV20-1 and TRBJ2-3; D ambiguous. CDR1 is DFQATT and CDR2 is SNEGSKA in the germline V gene (reference sequence). V shed 5 bases and J shed 6 bases, with 9 bases lying between them. The CDR3 spans 11 residues. In nucleotides, the CDR3 is TGCAGTGCTCCGACCCGGGATACGCAGTATTTT. Protein: CSAPTRDTQYF.

The gene calls are TRBV20-1 and TRBJ2-5; D may correspond to TRBD1 or TRBD2 (5 bases each). Trimming took off 5 bases at V and 5 bases at J, with 18 bases between the two ends. Looked up from germline, CDR1 is DFQATT and CDR2 is SNEGSKA (reference sequence). The CDR3 is 14 residues long. The CDR3 is CSAFLAGMGETQYF. DNA for the CDR3: TGCAGTGCTTTTCTAGCAGGGATGGGCGAGACCCAGTACTTC.

The gene calls are TRBV6-2 or TRBV6-3 and TRBJ2-7; TRBD2 aligns across 11 bases. The germline V gene has CDR1 MNHEY and CDR2 SVGEGT. The junction had 7 bases not matched to a gene; V was cut back by 6 bases and J by 0 bases. The CDR3 length is 16 residues. The CDR3 spells CASRKILAGVSYEQYF. The DNA for the CDR3 is TGTGCCAGCAGGAAGATACTAGCGGGGGTCTCCTACGAGCAGTACTTC.

J is TRBJ2-3 and V is TRBV28; D unresolved. Between the trimmed V and J ends, which lost 11 bases and 9 bases, there was a span of 21 bases. This CDR3 comprises 13 residues. In germline, CDR1 is MDHEN, CDR2 SYDVKM. The CDR3: CAARETPYETQYF. The CDR3 DNA reads TGTGCCGCACGTGAAACCCCCTACGAAACGCAGTATTTT.

This chain joins TRBV6-7 and TRBJ2-3, with D uncertain. TRBV6-7 is annotated as an ORF whose role is uncertain. The CDR3 covers 15 residues. With 4 bases removed from V and 4 bases from J, the gap between germline ends came to 15 bases. The CDR3 sequence: CASSFARAPPDTQYF. CDR3 DNA sequence: TGTGCCAGCAGTTTTGCCCGGGCCCCCCCAGATACGCAGTATTTT.

This clonotype was seen a few times. The gene calls are TRBV6-2 or TRBV6-3 and TRBJ1-6; weak D call: TRBD1 (6 bases). The CDR3 is 14 residues long. Trimming took off 3 bases at V and 7 bases at J, with 10 bases between the two ends. Per the germline V gene, CDR1 is MNHEY and CDR2 is SVGEGT. CDR3 residues: CASSYWTANSPLHF. The CDR3 DNA reads as TGTGCCAGCAGTTATTGGACAGCCAATTCACCCCTCCACTTT.

The sample holds one count of this clonotype. This rearrangement joins TRBV7-8 to TRBJ2-2; 13 positions agree with TRBD2. Looked up from germline, CDR1 is SGHVS and CDR2 is FQNEAQ. The ends lost 1 base at V and 6 bases at J; junction bases unmatched: 8. The CDR3 covers 18 residues. Here the CDR3 DNA reads TGTGCCAGCAGCTTAGTCCTCGGACTAGCGGGAGTTCCCGGGGAGCTGTTTTTT. Protein sequence: CASSLVLGLAGVPGELFF. The full variable domain, its missing parts supplied by reference TRBV7-8 and TRBJ2-2, is GAGVSQSPRYKVAKRGQDVALRCDPISGHVSLFWYQQALGQGPEFLTYFQNEAQLDKSGLPSDRFFAERPEGSVSTLKIQRTQQEDSAVYLCASSLVLGLAGVPGELFFGEGSRLTVL.

The chain carries TRBV4-3 and TRBJ2-5, with D hard to call. V lost 0 bases and J 5 bases, leaving 7 bases between the germline ends. CDR3 size: 13 residues. CDR1 and CDR2 (germline): LGHNA, YSLEER. CDR3 sequence: CASSQDHGETQYF. The CDR3 bases are TGCGCCAGCAGCCAAGACCATGGGGAGACCCAGTACTTC.